This T cell receptor (beta chain) was captured by sequencing in a study of blood T cell repertoires in COVID-19. For the study at large: Researchers got acute and convalescent COVID-19 samples from the United States, Italy and Spain. PBMCs, B-cell-depleted T cells, or T cells were the source of the cDNA or gDNA that made up the material.

Original data processing: Amplification with reference gene primers provided the estimates of nucleated cell counts. Clones were read by immunoSEQ multiplex PCR, and TCRdb kept only the in-frame ones, dropping some. V, J and clone size are taken as reported in that table, and D and trimming were inferred from the DNA itself. The sample contains about 180,000 clones, around 83% of which appear only once. The CDR3 loop spans 15 amino acids. J lost 3 bases, V lost 6 bases, and 5 bases had no gene match. Germline CDR1 and CDR2: MDHEN and SYDVKM. The clonotype comes from a woman in her twenties or thirties with active or convalescent COVID-19. Sequencing used peripheral blood. The chain joins TRBV28 to TRBJ1-5; 10 nucleotides match TRBD1. CDR3 sequence: CASRATGGYNQPQHF. CDR3 nucleotides: TGTGCCAGCAGGGCGACAGGGGGCTACAATCAGCCCCAGCATTTT.